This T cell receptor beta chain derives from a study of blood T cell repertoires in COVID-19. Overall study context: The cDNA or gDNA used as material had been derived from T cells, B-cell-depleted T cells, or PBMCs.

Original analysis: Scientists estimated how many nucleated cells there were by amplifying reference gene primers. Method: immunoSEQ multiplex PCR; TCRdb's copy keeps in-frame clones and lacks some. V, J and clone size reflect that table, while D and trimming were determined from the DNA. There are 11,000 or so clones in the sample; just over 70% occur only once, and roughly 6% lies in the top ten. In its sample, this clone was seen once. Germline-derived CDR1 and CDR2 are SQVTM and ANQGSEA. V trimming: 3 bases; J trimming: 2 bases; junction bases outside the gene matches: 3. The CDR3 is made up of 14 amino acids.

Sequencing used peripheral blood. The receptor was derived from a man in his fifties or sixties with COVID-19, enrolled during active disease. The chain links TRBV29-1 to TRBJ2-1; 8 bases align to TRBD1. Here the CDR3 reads CSVDRDRTYNEQFF. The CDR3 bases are TGCAGCGTTGACAGGGACAGGACCTACAATGAGCAGTTCTTC.